Presented here are 27 T cell receptor beta chains from one specimen sequenced in a study of OX40 agonist ivuxolimab in advanced cancers. The method was immunoSEQ multiplex PCR; TCRdb's version includes in-frame clones alone and lacks a portion of them. The sample includes roughly 100,000 clones, around 90% seen only once; the top ten take roughly 0.77%. The specimen was CD4+ or CD8+ T cells sorted from blood, collected in a trial of the OX40 agonist ivuxolimab. These receptors came from an adult with an advanced solid tumor such as melanoma, head and neck, liver or kidney cancer.

The chain recombines TRBV6-6 with TRBJ2-1; D possibly corresponds to TRBD2 (6 bases). The V and J ends lost 5 bases and 6 bases respectively, with 11 bases between them. Germline V lookup: CDR1 MNHNY, CDR2 SVGAGI (reference sequence). The CDR3 covers 13 residues. CDR3 sequence reads: CASSRGGSNEQFF. The CDR3 DNA sequence: TGTGCCAGCAGTCGCGGAGGGTCCAATGAGCAGTTCTTC.

The chain couples TRBV5-1 to TRBJ2-3; 7 nucleotides align to TRBD1. J lost 4 bases, V lost 4 bases, and 27 bases had no gene match. The CDR3 spans 21 residues. Germline CDR1 is SGHRS and CDR2 is YFSETQ. Here the CDR3 DNA reads TGCGCCAGCAGCAGGACAGGAATAACCCGACGGCAGGGGAATAGCTCAGATACGCAGTATTTT. This codes for CASSRTGITRRQGNSSDTQYF. The variable domain in full, completed from reference TRBV5-1 and TRBJ2-3, reads KAGVTQTPRYLIKTRGQQVTLSCSPISGHRSVSWYQQTPGQGLQFLFEYFSETQRNKGNFPGRFSGRQFSNSRSEMNVSTLELGDSALYLCASSRTGITRRQGNSSDTQYFGPGTRLTVL.

The chain has TRBV5-6 and TRBJ1-4; D unclear. The CDR3 loop spans 14 amino acids. CDR1 and CDR2 from the germline V gene are SGHDT and YYEEEE. Trimming left V 4 bases short and J 7 bases short, with 14 bases between. The CDR3 coding sequence is TGTGCCAGCAGCCTACGGGTACTCGGTGAAAAACTGTTTTTT. This encodes CASSLRVLGEKLFF.

V is TRBV15 and J is TRBJ1-5; D gene unclear. This CDR3 comprises 13 residues. The ends were cut back, 1 base at V and 7 bases at J, with 8 bases in the middle. Germline V gene sequence: CDR1 LNHNV, CDR2 YYDKDF (reference sequence). CDR3 nucleotides: TGTGCCACCAGCAGAGTTTATGCCCAGCCCCAGCATTTT. It encodes CATSRVYAQPQHF.

This clone came up once. The chain employs TRBV18 and TRBJ2-2, with TRBD1 matching 9 bases. CDR3 length: 15 residues. In germline, CDR1 is KGHSH, CDR2 LQKENI. J lost 3 bases, V lost 4 bases, and 3 bases had no gene match. The CDR3, as DNA: TGTGCCAGCTCACAGGGGACAGGGTACACCGGGGAGCTGTTTTTT. This sequence encodes CASSQGTGYTGELFF.

This clone was seen a handful of times. The CDR3 protein is CASRATGPQAYF. For the CDR3, the DNA is TGTGCCAGCAGGGCTACAGGGCCGCAGGCGTACTTC. The rearrangement joins TRBV2 to TRBJ2-7, with D perhaps TRBD1 (6 bases). CDR3 length equals 12 residues. The V end lost 6 bases, the J end lost 12 bases, and 18 bases lay between the germline ends. Germline V gene lookup returns CDR1 SNHLY and CDR2 FYNNEI.

This clone has more than one count but fewer than ten. The gene calls are TRBV5-6 and TRBJ2-1, with 9 bases matching TRBD2. Germline-derived CDR1 and CDR2 are SGHDT and YYEEEE. The CDR3 runs 18 residues. Unmatched junction bases numbered 11, after V lost 2 bases and J lost 2 bases. The DNA of the CDR3 is TGTGCCAGCAGCTTACTAACCGGGACTAGCACAGCCTACAATGAGCAGTTCTTC. This translates into CASSLLTGTSTAYNEQFF.

V gene TRBV7-2 combines with J gene TRBJ2-3; 8 bases align to TRBD1. Germline loops: CDR1 SGHTA, CDR2 FQGNSA. This CDR3 spans 14 amino acids. With V trimmed by 6 bases and J by 3 bases, 5 bases remained unmatched. The CDR3 is CASRITGGTDTQYF. The CDR3 DNA reads TGTGCCAGCAGGATCACAGGGGGTACAGATACGCAGTATTTT.

The V and J genes are TRBV6-5 and TRBJ2-7; the D is unclear. V was clipped by 1 base and J by 2 bases, with 3 bases between them. CDR3 length: 12 amino acids. Germline assignment: CDR1 MNHEY and CDR2 SVGAGI. This chain's CDR3 is CASSYWAYEQYF. The CDR3 nucleotides read TGTGCCAGCAGTTACTGGGCCTACGAGCAGTACTTC.

This chain links TRBV15 with TRBJ1-6; D is uncertain. V lost 0 bases to trimming and J lost 6 bases, with 18 bases between them. The CDR3 extends over 18 amino acids. The germline gives CDR1 LNHNV, CDR2 YYDKDF (reference sequence). The CDR3 sequence is CATSRDPVAGSTNSPLHF. The CDR3 DNA sequence: TGTGCCACCAGCAGAGATCCAGTGGCCGGGAGTACTAATTCACCCCTCCACTTT.

This clone was recorded once. The chain combines TRBV5-1 with TRBJ2-4, with a weak D call TRBD2 (6 bases). The CDR3 has 15 residues. Germline V gene data show CDR1 as SGHRS and CDR2 as YFSETQ. Trimming removed 4 bases from V and 3 bases from J, with 14 bases in between. The CDR3 DNA is TGCGCCAGCAGCGCCTGGGGGGAGGACAAAAACATTCAGTACTTC. This gives the protein CASSAWGEDKNIQYF.

This chain links TRBV4-1 with TRBJ2-7; a weak D match, TRBD1 (5 bases). Germline CDR1 MGHRA, CDR2 YSYEKL. V lost 5 bases and J 3 bases, leaving 14 bases between the germline ends. This CDR3 has 14 amino acids. CDR3 sequence reads: CASSSGPGIYEQYF. CDR3 sequence (DNA): TGCGCCAGCAGCTCAGGGCCAGGGATCTACGAGCAGTACTTC.

V gene TRBV6-1 combines with J gene TRBJ1-5; D remains unclear. Between the trimmed V and J ends, which lost 11 bases and 1 base, there was a span of 12 bases. The CDR3 consists of 13 residues. Germline V gene lookup returns CDR1 MNHNS and CDR2 SASEGT. The CDR3 loop reads CAGKGDSNQPQHF. The CDR3 DNA follows: TGTGCCGGAAAGGGAGACAGCAATCAGCCCCAGCATTTT.

V and J are TRBV19 and TRBJ1-6, with a weak D call TRBD1 (5 bases). V was cut by 5 bases and J by 0 bases, with 20 bases left in between. The CDR3 spans 19 residues. Germline V gene sequence: CDR1 LNHDA, CDR2 SQIVND (reference sequence). The CDR3 loop is CASSGGRQTSSSYNSPLHF. CDR3 DNA sequence: TGTGCCAGTAGTGGGGGGAGACAGACGTCGAGCTCCTATAATTCACCCCTCCACTTT.

This chain connects TRBV5-1 to TRBJ2-3; 7 positions match TRBD1. V shed 0 bases and J 0 bases; nucleotides not matched to a gene: 4. The length of the CDR3 is 16 residues. CDR1 SGHRS and CDR2 YFSETQ come from the germline V gene. CDR3 sequence (DNA): TGCGCCAGCAGCTTGGCGGGCAGGGGGAGCACAGATACGCAGTATTTT. Its translation is CASSLAGRGSTDTQYF.

CDR3 sequence reads: CASSEYRANTGELFF. The CDR3 DNA sequence: TGTGCCAGCAGTGAATATCGCGCGAACACCGGGGAGCTGTTTTTT. The rearrangement uses TRBV25-1 and TRBJ2-2; D is uncertain. CDR1 is MGHDK and CDR2 is SYGVNS in the germline V gene. The length of the CDR3 is 15 residues. The V end lost 0 bases, the J end lost 0 bases, and 5 bases lay between the germline ends.

This clone was seen only once. CDR3 nucleotide sequence: TGTGCCAGCAGCAGGGGTCAAGGAGAAAAACTGTTTTTT. Amino acid sequence: CASSRGQGEKLFF. The chain employs TRBV6-5 and TRBJ1-4, with a weak D call TRBD1 (6 bases). The CDR3 length is 13 residues. Germline assignment: CDR1 MNHEY and CDR2 SVGAGI. V lost 6 bases and J 8 bases, leaving 13 bases between the germline ends.

The J gene is TRBJ2-5, the V gene TRBV19, with TRBD2 matching over 15 bases. With V trimmed by 3 bases and J by 4 bases, 15 bases remained unmatched. The CDR3 runs 20 residues. CDR1 LNHDA and CDR2 SQIVND come from the germline V gene (reference sequence). The CDR3 is CASSIRGLAGGRAFGETQYF. The CDR3 DNA is TGTGCCAGTAGTATCCGGGGACTAGCGGGGGGCCGGGCATTCGGAGAGACCCAGTACTTC.

The V and J genes are TRBV23-1 and TRBJ1-1; D is uncertain. TRBV23-1 falls under the ORF class, with uncertain function. V was trimmed by 11 bases and J by 2 bases, leaving 21 bases between them. The CDR3 covers 15 residues. The CDR3 coding sequence is TGCGCCGCCCGGGCCGCTCGGATTGACAACACTGAAGCTTTCTTT. The encoded protein is CAARAARIDNTEAFF.

The rearrangement joins TRBV7-9 to TRBJ1-2; 7 bases are shared with TRBD1. V lost 9 bases and J lost 2; bases outside the gene matches: 9. Per germline, CDR1 SEHNR and CDR2 FQNEAQ (reference sequence). This CDR3 comprises 14 residues. The CDR3 nucleotides are TGTGCCAGTCGCCCGGGACAGACGAACTATGGCTACACCTTC. It specifies CASRPGQTNYGYTF.

This chain joins TRBV7-3 and TRBJ2-1, with D possibly matching TRBD1 (6 bases). The CDR3 length is 15 residues. V shed 5 bases and J shed 5 bases, with 16 bases lying between them. Per the germline V gene, CDR1 is SGHTA and CDR2 is FQGTGA. CDR3 in DNA: TGTGCCAGCAGCCCTACCCGGACAGTCCACAATGAGCAGTTCTTC. This translates into CASSPTRTVHNEQFF.

The rearrangement joins TRBV28 to TRBJ2-2, with D uncertain. CDR3 length: 17 amino acids. The ends were cut back, 1 base at V and 0 bases at J, with 12 bases in the middle. Germline CDR1 MDHEN, CDR2 SYDVKM. The chain's CDR3 is CASSLYGQASNTGELFF. The DNA for the CDR3 is TGTGCCAGCAGTTTATATGGGCAAGCCTCGAACACCGGGGAGCTGTTTTTT.

This clone was seen just once. This chain connects TRBV6-5 to TRBJ1-1, with a tentative D call TRBD1 (5 bases). The CDR3 sequence is 14 residues long. Trimming removed 7 bases at V and 0 bases at J, with 12 bases between. Per germline, CDR1 MNHEY and CDR2 SVGAGI. The CDR3 DNA reads as TGTGCCAGCAAAGCAACAGGCGTGAACACTGAAGCTTTCTTT. It is translated as CASKATGVNTEAFF.

CDR3 bases: TGCGCCAGCAGCCAAGAAGGCTGGGGGGCGTCCTACGAGCAGTACTTC. The encoded protein is CASSQEGWGASYEQYF. The rearrangement links TRBV4-3 to TRBJ2-7, with D possibly called TRBD1 or TRBD2 (6 bases each). Germline V gives CDR1 LGHNA, CDR2 YSLEER. This CDR3 has 16 amino acids. V dropped 0 bases and J dropped 1 base, with 13 bases sitting between them.

The rearrangement links TRBV4-1 to TRBJ1-4; 7 nucleotides align to TRBD1. The CDR3 has 19 residues. V trimming: 4 bases; J trimming: 7 bases; junction bases outside the gene matches: 21. In germline, CDR1 is MGHRA, CDR2 YSYEKL. The CDR3 sequence is CASSPEEVGGGGPVEKLFF. In DNA form, the CDR3 reads TGCGCCAGCAGCCCCGAAGAGGTAGGGGGCGGCGGACCAGTTGAAAAACTGTTTTTT.

Remarks on this clone: A read error may produce the germline difference seen at one junction end. This rearrangement joins TRBV7-7 to TRBJ2-5; D not certain. Looked up from germline, CDR1 is SSHAT and CDR2 is FNYEAQ (reference sequence). This CDR3 region has 13 residues. The CDR3 DNA sequence: TGTGCTAGCAGCACCGCGGCCCGGGAGACCCAGTACTTC. Protein sequence: CASSTAARETQYF.

The chain employs TRBV11-2 and TRBJ2-3; D gene ambiguous. V was clipped by 6 bases and J by 0 bases, with 4 bases between them. Germline CDR1 SGHAT, CDR2 FQNNGV. The CDR3 sequence is 12 residues long. The CDR3 spells CASRLSTDTQYF. The CDR3 region has the DNA TGTGCCAGCAGACTAAGCACAGATACGCAGTATTTT.